The 6 T cell receptor beta chains in this list originate from one sample, sequenced in a study of T cell responses to AZD1222 COVID-19 vaccine. Produced via immunoSEQ multiplex PCR; TCRdb's table is partial and in-frame only. Of over 150,000 clones detected, about nine tenths appear once; the ten largest clones hold 2.5% to 4%. Sample: peripheral blood, taken on day 0 of AZD1222 vaccination. The origin of the receptors is an adult in good health.

The chain has TRBV7-2 and TRBJ2-5; 8 nucleotides match TRBD2. Unmatched junction bases numbered 3, after V lost 1 base and J lost 2 bases. Germline-derived CDR1 and CDR2 are SGHTA and FQGNSA. This CDR3 is 15 amino acids long. CDR3 protein: CASSLVAGQQETQYF. The DNA of the CDR3 is TGTGCCAGCAGCTTAGTAGCGGGGCAGCAAGAGACCCAGTACTTC.

The chain links TRBV7-2 to TRBJ1-2, with TRBD1 matching over 10 bases. Trimming cost V 5 bases and J 8 bases; bases outside gene matches: 5. CDR3 size: 13 residues. Germline V gene data show CDR1 as SGHTA and CDR2 as FQGNSA. CDR3 bases: TGTGCCAGCAGCCGGGACAGGGGACAGGGCTACACCTTC. The encoded protein is CASSRDRGQGYTF.

This clone appeared a few times. The gene calls are TRBV23-1 and TRBJ1-2; possible D gene TRBD1, 6 bases. TRBV23-1 qualifies as an ORF whose function is uncertain. The CDR3 has 19 amino acids. V lost 4 bases to trimming and J lost 1 base, with 25 bases between them. As DNA, the CDR3 is TGCGCCAGCAGTCCCCACAGTATCAGGGGCGCTAAGGTTAACTATGGCTACACCTTC. The encoded protein is CASSPHSIRGAKVNYGYTF.

DNA for the CDR3: TGTGCCAGCAGCGTAGAAGCGGATTCACCCCTCCACTTT. Protein product: CASSVEADSPLHF. The rearrangement uses TRBV9 and TRBJ1-6; no clear D gene. Germline CDR1 SGDLS, CDR2 YYNGEE. The CDR3 sequence is 13 residues long. Trimming shortened V by 0 bases and J by 8 bases, and 6 bases separated the two germline ends.

This clone showed up just once. The chain combines TRBV14 with TRBJ1-1, with 7 bases fitting TRBD1. V lost 1 base, J lost 9 bases, and 14 bases stayed unmatched. The CDR3 loop spans 16 amino acids. Germline V gene sequence: CDR1 SGHDN, CDR2 FVKESK. CDR3 loop: CASSQAGAPTGLQAFF. The CDR3 coding sequence is TGTGCCAGCAGCCAAGCGGGGGCGCCGACAGGGCTACAAGCTTTCTTT.

The gene calls are TRBV12-3 or TRBV12-4 and TRBJ1-6; D uncertain. The CDR3 sequence is 12 residues long. With 6 bases removed from V and 14 bases from J, the gap between germline ends came to 14 bases. CDR3 bases: TGTGCCAGCAGACTAGGTCAGGATACCCTCCACTTT. Encoded protein: CASRLGQDTLHF.